The next 3 T cell receptor beta chains were all read from a single sample in a study of identical twins (dated by TCRdb to about 2016). Library method: 5' RACE. The instrument was an Illumina HiSeq 2000. TCRdb's own reprocessing of the public reads used fastp at Q25 and MiXCR and kept productive beta chains. Under each unique CDR3 protein, matching rows form one entry showing the most common genes and DNA. The sample includes under 900,000 distinct CDR3 sequences, with around an eighth observed a single time. Together, the top ten hold around 1.5% of the sample. These data are also associated with another study on yellow fever vaccine responses in identical twins.

The sample comprised PBMCs. The source of these receptors is a woman aged 18-29 years in good health.

This clonotype has at least ten counts. This sequence joins TRBV12-3 or TRBV12-4 and TRBJ2-3; TRBD2 aligns across 8 bases. This CDR3 contains 15 residues. Losses at the gene ends were 4 bases for V and 4 bases for J; bases not matched to a gene: 7. CDR3 sequence reads: CASSSYSGKADTQYF. The CDR3 DNA follows: TGTGCCAGCAGTTCTTATAGCGGGAAGGCAGATACGCAGTATTTT.

This clonotype appeared a few times. This chain connects TRBV11-2 to TRBJ1-3, with 8 nucleotides matching TRBD1. Germline loops: CDR1 SGHAT, CDR2 FQNNGV. Germline trimming cut 5 bases from V and 4 bases from J; bases unmatched to any gene: 7. The CDR3 consists of 15 residues. CDR3 in DNA: TGTGCCAGCAGCGACCAGGGGGCTGGAGGAAACACCATATATTTT. Protein sequence: CASSDQGAGGNTIYF.

There are a few counts of this clonotype. The chain recombines TRBV28 with TRBJ2-7; 12 bases match TRBD1. CDR1 MDHEN and CDR2 SYDVKM come from the germline V gene. Germline trimming cut 7 bases from V and 7 bases from J; bases unmatched to any gene: 8. The CDR3 runs 14 residues. CDR3: CASTPGQGAREQYV. DNA of the CDR3: TGTGCCAGCACCCCGGGACAGGGGGCCCGAGAGCAGTACGTC.